These 9 T cell receptor beta chains were all obtained from the same sample, sequenced in a study of monozygotic twins with inflammatory bowel disease. TCRdb reworked the 5' RACE reads into one entry per CDR3 protein, no DNA. In total, the table holds hundreds of thousands of distinct CDR3 sequences. Sequenced sample: blood. These receptors originate from a human donor with ulcerative colitis or Crohn's disease, or a healthy co-twin of an affected twin (not recorded which).

This sequence joins TRBV7-9 and TRBJ2-7; as DNA is missing, the TRBD2 call by TCRdb cannot be tested. Germline values: CDR1 SEHNR, CDR2 FQNEAQ (reference sequence). CDR3 size: 14 residues. The CDR3 sequence: CASSLTTRTYEQYF.

The chain employs TRBV5-1 and TRBJ1-1; TCRdb names TRBD1, which stays unverified in the absence of DNA. The CDR3 runs to 15 residues. CDR1 SGHRS and CDR2 YFSETQ come from the germline V gene. The CDR3 loop is CASSLGRDRYTEAFF.

This rearrangement joins TRBV7-2 to TRBJ1-1. CDR1 SGHTA and CDR2 FQGNSA come from the germline V gene. The CDR3 totals 12 residues. CDR3 residues: CASSLGRREAFF.

The rearrangement uses TRBV15 and TRBJ1-1. This CDR3 is built from 13 residues. The germline V gene has CDR1 LNHNV and CDR2 YYDKDF (reference sequence). Here the CDR3 reads CATSRPDTFSAFF.

The gene calls are TRBV20-1 and TRBJ1-6. This CDR3 has 13 residues. CDR1 and CDR2 from the germline V gene are DFQATT and SNEGSKA (reference sequence). The chain's CDR3 is CSATGNYNSPLHF.

The V and J genes are TRBV3-1 and TRBJ1-5; TCRdb's D call of TRBD1 is untestable without DNA. Germline V lookup: CDR1 LGHDT, CDR2 YNNKEL (reference sequence). The CDR3 loop spans 14 amino acids. The CDR3 loop is CASSPTLQGQPQHF. Full variable domain (rest looked up from reference TRBV3-1 and TRBJ1-5): DTAVSQTPKYLVTQMGNDKSIKCEQNLGHDTMYWYKQDSKKFLKIMFSYNNKELIINETVPNRFSPKSPDKAHLNLHINSLELGDSAVYFCASSPTLQGQPQHFGDGTRLSIL.

The chain joins TRBV20-1 to TRBJ2-1; there is no DNA to check the TCRdb D call of TRBD1. The CDR3 totals 15 residues. The germline gives CDR1 DFQATT, CDR2 SNEGSKA (reference sequence). CDR3 in amino acids: CSASSQGGPYNEQFF.

The rearrangement joins TRBV19 to TRBJ1-1; the TCRdb call, TRBD1, lacks DNA for checking. Per germline, CDR1 LNHDA and CDR2 SQIVND (reference sequence). CDR3 size: 13 residues. The CDR3 spells CASRGTANTEAFF.

This chain uses TRBV20-1 with TRBJ1-1; the TCRdb call, TRBD1, lacks DNA for checking. The CDR3 runs 14 residues. CDR1 and CDR2 from the germline V gene are DFQATT and SNEGSKA (reference sequence). The CDR3 is CSASNPVANTEAFF.